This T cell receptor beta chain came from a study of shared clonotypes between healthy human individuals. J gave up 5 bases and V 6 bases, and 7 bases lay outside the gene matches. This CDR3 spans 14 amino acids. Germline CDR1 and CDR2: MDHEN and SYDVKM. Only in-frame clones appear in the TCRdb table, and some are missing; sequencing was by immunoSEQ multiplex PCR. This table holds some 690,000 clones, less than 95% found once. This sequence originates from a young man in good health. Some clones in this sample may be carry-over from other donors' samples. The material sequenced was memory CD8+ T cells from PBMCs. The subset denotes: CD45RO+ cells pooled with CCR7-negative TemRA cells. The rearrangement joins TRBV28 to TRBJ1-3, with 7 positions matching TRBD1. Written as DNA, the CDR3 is TGTGCCAGCAGCATTAGGGGGCAAAGAAACACCATATATTTT. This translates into CASSIRGQRNTIYF.